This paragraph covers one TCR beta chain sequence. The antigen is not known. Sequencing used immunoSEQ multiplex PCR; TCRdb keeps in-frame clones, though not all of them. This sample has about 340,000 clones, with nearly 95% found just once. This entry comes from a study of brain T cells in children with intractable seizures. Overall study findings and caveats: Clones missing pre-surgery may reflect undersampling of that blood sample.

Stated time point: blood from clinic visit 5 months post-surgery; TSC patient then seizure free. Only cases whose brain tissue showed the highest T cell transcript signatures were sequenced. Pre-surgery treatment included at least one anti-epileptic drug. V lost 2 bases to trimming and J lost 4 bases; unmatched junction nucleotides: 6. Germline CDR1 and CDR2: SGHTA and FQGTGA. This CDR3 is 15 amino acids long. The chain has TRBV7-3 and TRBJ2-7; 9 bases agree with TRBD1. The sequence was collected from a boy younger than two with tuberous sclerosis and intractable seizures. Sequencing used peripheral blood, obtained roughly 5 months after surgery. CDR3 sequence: CASSLGQGPLYEQYF. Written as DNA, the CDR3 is TGTGCCAGCAGCTTAGGACAGGGGCCATTATACGAGCAGTACTTC.